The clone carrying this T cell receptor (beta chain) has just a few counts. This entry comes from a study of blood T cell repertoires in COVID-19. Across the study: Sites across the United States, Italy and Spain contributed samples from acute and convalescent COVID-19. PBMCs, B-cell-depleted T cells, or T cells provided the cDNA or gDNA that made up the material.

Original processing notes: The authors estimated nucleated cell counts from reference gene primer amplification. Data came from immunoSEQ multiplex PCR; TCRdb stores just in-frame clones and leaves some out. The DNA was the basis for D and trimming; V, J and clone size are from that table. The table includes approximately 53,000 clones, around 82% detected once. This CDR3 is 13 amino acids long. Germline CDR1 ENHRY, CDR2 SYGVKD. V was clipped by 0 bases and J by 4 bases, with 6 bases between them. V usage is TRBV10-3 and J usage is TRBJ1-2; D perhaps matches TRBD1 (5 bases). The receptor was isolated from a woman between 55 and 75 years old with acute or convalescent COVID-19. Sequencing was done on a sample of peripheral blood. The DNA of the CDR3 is TGTGCCATCAGTGAGTCGGGGGGCTATGGCTACACCTTC. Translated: CAISESGGYGYTF.